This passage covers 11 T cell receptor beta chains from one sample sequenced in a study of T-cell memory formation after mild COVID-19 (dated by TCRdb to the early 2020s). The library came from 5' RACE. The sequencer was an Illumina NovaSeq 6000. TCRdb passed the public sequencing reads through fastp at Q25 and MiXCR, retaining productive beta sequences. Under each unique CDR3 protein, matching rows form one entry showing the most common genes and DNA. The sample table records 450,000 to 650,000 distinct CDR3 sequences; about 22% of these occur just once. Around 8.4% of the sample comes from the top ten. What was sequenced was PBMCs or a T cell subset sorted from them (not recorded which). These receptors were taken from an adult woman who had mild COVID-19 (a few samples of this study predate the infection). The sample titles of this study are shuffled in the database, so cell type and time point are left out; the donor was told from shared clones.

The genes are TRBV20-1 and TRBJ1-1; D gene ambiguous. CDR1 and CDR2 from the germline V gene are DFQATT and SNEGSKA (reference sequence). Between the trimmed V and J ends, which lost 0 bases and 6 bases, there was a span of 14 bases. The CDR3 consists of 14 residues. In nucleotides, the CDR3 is TGCAGTGCTAGAGATAATTGGGCTTCGGCTGAAGCTTTCTTT. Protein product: CSARDNWASAEAFF.

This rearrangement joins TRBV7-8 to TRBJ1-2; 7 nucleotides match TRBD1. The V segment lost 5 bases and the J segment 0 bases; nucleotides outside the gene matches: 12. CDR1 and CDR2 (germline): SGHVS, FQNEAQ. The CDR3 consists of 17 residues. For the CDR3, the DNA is TGTGCCAGCAGCGCCCACAGGGGCGCAAGGGCTAACTATGGCTACACCTTC. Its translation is CASSAHRGARANYGYTF.

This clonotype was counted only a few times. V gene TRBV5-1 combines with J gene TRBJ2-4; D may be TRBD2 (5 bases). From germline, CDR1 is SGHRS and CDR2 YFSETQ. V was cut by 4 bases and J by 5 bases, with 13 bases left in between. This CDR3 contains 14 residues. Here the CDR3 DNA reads TGCGCCAGCAGCAAACTAGAGGGCGAAAACATTCAGTACTTC. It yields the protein CASSKLEGENIQYF.

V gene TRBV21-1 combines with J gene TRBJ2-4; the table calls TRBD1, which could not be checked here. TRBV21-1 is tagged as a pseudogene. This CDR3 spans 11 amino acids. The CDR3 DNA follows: TGTGCCAAAAGGGGGGACTTCATTCAGTACTTC. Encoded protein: CAKRGDFIQYF.

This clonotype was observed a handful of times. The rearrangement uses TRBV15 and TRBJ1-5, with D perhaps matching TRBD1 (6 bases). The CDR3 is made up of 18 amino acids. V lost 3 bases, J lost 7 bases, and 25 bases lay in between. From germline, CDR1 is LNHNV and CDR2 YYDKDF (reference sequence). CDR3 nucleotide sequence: TGTGCCACCAGCAGGGAGAAGGGGGGTCAGGGATGGTACCAGCCCCAGCATTTT. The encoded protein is CATSREKGGQGWYQPQHF.

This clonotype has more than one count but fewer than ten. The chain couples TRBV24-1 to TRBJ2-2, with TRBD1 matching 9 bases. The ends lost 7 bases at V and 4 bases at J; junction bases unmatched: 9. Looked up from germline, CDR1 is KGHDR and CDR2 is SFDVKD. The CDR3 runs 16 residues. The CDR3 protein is CATSPRDRVVTGELFF. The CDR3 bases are TGTGCCACCAGCCCCCGGGACAGGGTGGTCACCGGGGAGCTGTTTTTT.

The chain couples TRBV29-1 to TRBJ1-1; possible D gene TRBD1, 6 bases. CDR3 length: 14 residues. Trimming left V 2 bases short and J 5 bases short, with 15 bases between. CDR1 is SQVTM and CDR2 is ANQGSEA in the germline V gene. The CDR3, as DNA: TGCAGCGTTGAAAGGGACACGACGAGGACTGAAGCTTTCTTT. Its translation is CSVERDTTRTEAFF.

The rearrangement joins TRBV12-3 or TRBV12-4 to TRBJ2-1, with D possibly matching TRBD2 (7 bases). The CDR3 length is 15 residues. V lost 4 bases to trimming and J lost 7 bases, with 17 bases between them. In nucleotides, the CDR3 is TGTGCCAGCAGTTCGCCTAGGACTAGGGGGAATGAGCAGTTCTTC. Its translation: CASSSPRTRGNEQFF.

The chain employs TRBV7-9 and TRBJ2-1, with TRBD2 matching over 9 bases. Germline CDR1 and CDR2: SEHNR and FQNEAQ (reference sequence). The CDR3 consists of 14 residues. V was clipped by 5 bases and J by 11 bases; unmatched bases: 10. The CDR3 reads CASSPSRGGVKQFF. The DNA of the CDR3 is TGTGCCAGCAGCCCCTCCCGCGGGGGGGTGAAGCAGTTCTTC.

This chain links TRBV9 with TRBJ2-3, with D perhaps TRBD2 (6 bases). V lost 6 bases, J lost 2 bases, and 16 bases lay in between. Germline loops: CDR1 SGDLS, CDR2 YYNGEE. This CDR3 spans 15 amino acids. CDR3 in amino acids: CASNRRDVYTDTQYF. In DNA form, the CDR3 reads TGTGCCAGCAACCGGCGGGATGTCTACACAGATACGCAGTATTTT.

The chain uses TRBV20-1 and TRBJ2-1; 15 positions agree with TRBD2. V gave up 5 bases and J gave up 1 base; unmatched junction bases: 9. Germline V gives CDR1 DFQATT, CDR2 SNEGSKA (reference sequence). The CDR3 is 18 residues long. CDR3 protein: CSAHTGTSGRMSYNEQFF. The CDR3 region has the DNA TGCAGTGCTCACACCGGGACTAGCGGGAGGATGTCCTACAATGAGCAGTTCTTC.